The 5 T cell receptor beta chains below come from one sample, sequenced in a study of T-cell reconstitution after alpha-beta-depleted transplantation in children. Unique molecular identifiers were incorporated during preparation of the TCRbeta library. TCRdb re-called the PCR reads with MiXCR, one entry per CDR3 protein. The sample has 450,000 to 550,000 distinct CDR3 sequences, around 10% seen once. The material sequenced was PBMCs, mostly from graft donor cells, taken 180 days after TCRalphabeta/CD19-depleted stem cell transplant. All receptors derive from a female patient aged 2-15 years who had a stem cell transplant for aplastic anemia, so the T cells may come from the graft donor.

This clonotype was detected many times. The genes are TRBV12-3 or TRBV12-4 and TRBJ1-2; 8 bases line up with TRBD1. Losses at the gene ends were 4 bases for V and 4 bases for J; bases not matched to a gene: 5. The CDR3 is 14 amino acids. DNA for the CDR3: TGTGCCAGCAGTTCCCCGACAGGGGTCTATGGCTACACCTTC. This gives the protein CASSSPTGVYGYTF.

The chain has TRBV18 and TRBJ1-2; TRBD1 is a possible D gene (5 bases). The V end was cut by 2 bases, the J end by 1 base, with 11 bases between. This CDR3 contains 15 residues. Germline V gene data show CDR1 as KGHSH and CDR2 as LQKENI. CDR3 sequence (DNA): TGTGCCAGCTCACCAGACGGGACTGGTAACTATGGCTACACCTTC. Its protein is CASSPDGTGNYGYTF. The entire variable domain, with the rest obtained from reference TRBV18 and TRBJ1-2, is as follows: NAGVMQNPRHLVRRRGQEARLRCSPMKGHSHVYWYRQLPEEGLKFMVYLQKENIIDESGMPKERFSAEFPKEGPSILRIQQVVRGDSAAYFCASSPDGTGNYGYTFGSGTRLTVV.

CDR3 region: CSARLSLAGEGEITDTQYF. The CDR3 region has the DNA TGCAGTGCTAGATTAAGTCTAGCGGGAGAGGGGGAAATCACAGATACGCAGTATTTT. The V gene is TRBV20-1, the J gene TRBJ2-3; 10 nucleotides align to TRBD2. Germline V gives CDR1 DFQATT, CDR2 SNEGSKA (reference sequence). CDR3 size: 19 residues. V trimming: 2 bases; J trimming: 2 bases; junction bases outside the gene matches: 16.

V gene TRBV6-2 or TRBV6-3 combines with J gene TRBJ2-3; D unclear. V was clipped by 5 bases and J by 0 bases, with 15 bases between them. Germline V lookup: CDR1 MNHEY, CDR2 SVGEGT. This CDR3 contains 16 residues. CDR3 loop: CASSAASYPSTDTQYF. CDR3 DNA sequence: TGTGCCAGCAGTGCCGCGTCCTACCCTAGCACAGATACGCAGTATTTT.

Only a few counts were recorded for this clonotype. V is TRBV28 and J is TRBJ1-4; D remains ambiguous. Trimming shortened V by 4 bases and J by 15 bases, and 12 bases separated the two germline ends. CDR1 is MDHEN and CDR2 is SYDVKM in the germline V gene. The CDR3 contains 11 residues. Written as DNA, the CDR3 is TGTGCCAGCAGTTATCTACACACGGTGTTTTTT. The encoded protein is CASSYLHTVFF.